What follows are 28 T cell receptor beta chains derived from one specimen sequenced in a study of cytomegalovirus exposure and HLA in healthy donors. The PCR ran on 60 Vbeta and 13 Jbeta primers. Method: immunoSEQ multiplex PCR; TCRdb's copy keeps in-frame clones and lacks some. Among 70,000 or so clones listed, 75% to 90% were seen once. The sample consisted of PBMCs. These receptor sequences come from a woman in her 30s in good health and CMV-seropositive.

The V gene is TRBV5-4, the J gene TRBJ2-5; TRBD2 aligns across 9 bases. Germline CDR1 and CDR2: SGHNT and YYREEE (reference sequence). The CDR3 loop spans 17 amino acids. Unmatched junction bases numbered 9, after V lost 2 bases and J lost 1 base. The DNA of the CDR3 is TGTGCCAGCAGCTTAGGGGGCGGGAGGGCCCTCCAAGAGACCCAGTACTTC. It codes for CASSLGGGRALQETQYF.

V gene TRBV7-3 combines with J gene TRBJ1-5, with D perhaps TRBD1 (6 bases). Germline CDR1 SGHTA, CDR2 FQGTGA. With 3 bases removed from V and 7 bases from J, the gap between germline ends came to 10 bases. This CDR3 comprises 13 residues. The CDR3 sequence is CASSFYQGQPQHF. For the CDR3, the DNA is TGTGCCAGCAGCTTCTATCAGGGGCAGCCCCAGCATTTT.

CDR3 sequence (DNA): TGCGCCAGCAGCACAGACAGGAGTAAGGACCGGTATACGCAGTATTTT. Translation gives CASSTDRSKDRYTQYF. The chain joins TRBV5-1 to TRBJ2-3; TRBD1 might be the D (6 bases). Trimming took off 4 bases at V and 7 bases at J, with 22 bases between the two ends. CDR1 and CDR2 from the germline V gene are SGHRS and YFSETQ. The CDR3 has 16 residues.

CDR3 protein: CASSGGQGTEAFF. CDR3 DNA: TGCGCCAGCAGCGGGGGACAGGGGACTGAAGCTTTCTTT. The chain is built from TRBV5-1 and TRBJ1-1; 10 bases map to TRBD1. Per germline, CDR1 SGHRS and CDR2 YFSETQ. With 4 bases clipped from V and 5 bases from J, the junction kept 2 bases outside the gene matches. CDR3 length equals 13 residues.

V is TRBV14 and J is TRBJ1-2; D gene unclear. The CDR3 has 13 amino acids. Trimming stripped 0 bases from V and 5 bases from J, with 7 bases between. Germline assignment: CDR1 SGHDN and CDR2 FVKESK. The CDR3 nucleotides read TGTGCCAGCAGCCAAGACGGCGGATATGGCTACACCTTC. The encoded protein is CASSQDGGYGYTF.

The chain is built from TRBV2 and TRBJ1-5; the match to TRBD1 covers 7 bases. J was trimmed by 4 bases and V by 3 bases; bases with no gene match: 3. Germline V CDR1 and CDR2: SNHLY, FYNNEI. The CDR3 is 14 amino acids. The CDR3: CASSEGQSNQPQHF. CDR3 DNA: TGTGCCAGCAGTGAGGGACAGTCAAATCAGCCCCAGCATTTT.

V and J are TRBV5-1 and TRBJ2-7; D uncertain. The CDR3 totals 12 residues. From germline, CDR1 is SGHRS and CDR2 YFSETQ. V gave up 6 bases and J gave up 3 bases, with 10 bases separating them. The CDR3 sequence: CASTKNGYEQYF. The CDR3 bases are TGCGCCAGCACGAAAAACGGCTACGAGCAGTACTTC.

The rearrangement links TRBV5-4 to TRBJ2-5, with TRBD1 matching 8 bases. TRBJ2-7 explains the end of the DNA better; the J call may be wrong. CDR1 is SGHNT, CDR2 YYREEE, per germline (reference sequence). The CDR3 sequence is 15 residues long. The CDR3: CASSREGRTGTEQYF. The CDR3 DNA reads as TGTGCCAGCAGCCGTGAGGGCAGGACAGGGACCGAGCAGTACTTC.

The chain uses TRBV11-2 and TRBJ2-3, with D possibly matching TRBD2 (5 bases). This CDR3 contains 16 residues. V was pared by 5 bases and J by 0 bases, with 15 bases between. Per germline, CDR1 SGHAT and CDR2 FQNNGV. This chain's CDR3 is CASSPGRGMSTDTQYF. CDR3 sequence (DNA): TGTGCCAGCAGCCCAGGCCGAGGGATGAGCACAGATACGCAGTATTTT.

The rearrangement uses TRBV10-2 and TRBJ2-1; maybe TRBD2 (5 bases). The CDR3 runs 13 residues. V gave up 6 bases and J gave up 1 base, with 7 bases separating them. CDR1 is WSHSY and CDR2 is SAAADI in the germline V gene. This CDR3 reads CASSGGSYNEQFF. CDR3 bases: TGCGCCAGCAGCGGAGGTTCCTACAATGAGCAGTTCTTC.

The V gene is TRBV12-2, the J gene TRBJ2-7; the DNA was not compared with TRBD2, the D call given in the table. TRBV12-2 is a recognized pseudogene. The CDR3 length is 17 residues. The CDR3 region has the DNA TGTGCAAGTCGCTACCCCCTAGCGGGAGGGCCTCACCACGAGCAGTACTTC. Translation gives CASRYPLAGGPHHEQYF.

The chain uses TRBV15 and TRBJ2-3; 12 nucleotides align to TRBD2. This CDR3 contains 16 residues. Trimming at V came to 3 bases and at J to 4 bases, leaving 5 bases not matched to a gene. Germline lookup yields CDR1 LNHNV and CDR2 YYDKDF (reference sequence). In DNA, the CDR3 is TGTGCCACCAGCAGCCAAAGACTAGCGGGGGCAGATACGCAGTATTTT. Protein product: CATSSQRLAGADTQYF. The whole variable domain, filled in from reference TRBV15 and TRBJ2-3, reads DAMVIQNPRYQVTQFGKPVTLSCSQTLNHNVMYWYQQKSSQAPKLLFHYYDKDFNNEADTPDNFQSRRPNTSFCFLDIRSPGLGDTAMYLCATSSQRLAGADTQYFGPGTRLTVL.

The chain has TRBV29-1 and TRBJ2-5, with TRBD1 identical over 7 bases. The CDR3 has 11 amino acids. Germline V lookup: CDR1 SQVTM, CDR2 ANQGSEA. V was clipped by 1 base and J by 14 bases; unmatched bases: 7. DNA for the CDR3: TGCAGCGTTGAAGTTACAGGGGCGCATTACTTC. This gives the protein CSVEVTGAHYF.

V usage is TRBV28 and J usage is TRBJ1-5, with D unclear. This CDR3 contains 15 residues. CDR1 is MDHEN and CDR2 is SYDVKM in the germline V gene. Trimming left V 4 bases short and J 3 bases short, with 13 bases between. The CDR3 DNA sequence: TGTGCCAGCAGTTCTATTTCACCCAACAATCAGCCCCAGCATTTT. Translating gives CASSSISPNNQPQHF. Filled out from reference TRBV28 and TRBJ1-5, the complete variable domain reads DVKVTQSSRYLVKRTGEKVFLECVQDMDHENMFWYRQDPGLGLRLIYFSYDVKMKEKGDIPEGYSVSREKKERFSLILESASTNQTSMYLCASSSISPNNQPQHFGDGTRLSIL.

The genes are TRBV4-2 and TRBJ2-5, with 8 bases aligning to TRBD2. The ends lost 1 base at V and 0 bases at J; junction bases unmatched: 4. The CDR3 has 16 residues. From germline, CDR1 is LGHNA and CDR2 YNFKEQ. CDR3 residues: CASSQGTSGHQETQYF. CDR3 nucleotide sequence: TGTGCCAGCAGCCAAGGAACTAGCGGCCACCAAGAGACCCAGTACTTC.

The chain is built from TRBV2 and TRBJ2-5, with D unresolved. The CDR3 sequence is 11 residues long. The ends were cut back, 6 bases at V and 5 bases at J, with 7 bases in the middle. Germline assignment: CDR1 SNHLY and CDR2 FYNNEI. The CDR3 loop reads CASSYSETQYF. CDR3 DNA sequence: TGTGCCAGCAGCTACTCGGAGACCCAGTACTTC. The full variable domain, rest sourced from reference TRBV2 and TRBJ2-5, is EPEVTQTPSHQVTQMGQEVILRCVPISNHLYFYWYRQILGQKVEFLVSFYNNEISEKSEIFDDQFSVERPDGSNFTLKIRSTKLEDSAMYFCASSYSETQYFGPGTRLLVL.

This clone was seen a handful of times. Here the CDR3 DNA reads TGTGCCAGCAGCTTGCCGGGGGGATCCTACGAGCAGTACTTC. Translating gives CASSLPGGSYEQYF. The chain combines TRBV5-6 with TRBJ2-7, with 7 bases lining up with TRBD2. This CDR3 region has 14 residues. Trimming at V came to 1 base and at J to 1 base, leaving 2 bases not matched to a gene. The germline V gene encodes CDR1 SGHDT and CDR2 YYEEEE.

The chain carries TRBV7-7 and TRBJ2-5; 8 positions agree with TRBD1. The DNA end is more similar to TRBJ2-7, so the J call may be wrong. The CDR3 is made up of 13 amino acids. Germline V gives CDR1 SSHAT, CDR2 FNYEAQ (reference sequence). CDR3: CASSPDRVGEQYF. The CDR3 DNA is TGTGCCAGCAGCCCGGACAGGGTGGGCGAGCAGTACTTC.

The rearrangement joins TRBV5-1 to TRBJ2-3, with D maybe TRBD2 (5 bases). The CDR3 covers 13 residues. Germline lookup yields CDR1 SGHRS and CDR2 YFSETQ. The V end lost 3 bases, the J end lost 0 bases, and 5 bases lay between the germline ends. CDR3 sequence: CASSWTSTDTQYF. CDR3 in DNA: TGCGCCAGCAGCTGGACTAGCACAGATACGCAGTATTTT. The whole variable domain, filled in from reference TRBV5-1 and TRBJ2-3, reads KAGVTQTPRYLIKTRGQQVTLSCSPISGHRSVSWYQQTPGQGLQFLFEYFSETQRNKGNFPGRFSGRQFSNSRSEMNVSTLELGDSALYLCASSWTSTDTQYFGPGTRLTVL.

Of note for this clone: The conserved closing phenylalanine or tryptophan is absent in this CDR3, likely reflecting a read error. J is TRBJ1-2 and V is TRBV4-2; D is ambiguous. V lost 4 bases to trimming and J lost 5 bases, with 17 bases between them. The CDR3 totals 15 residues. Germline CDR1 reads LGHNA; CDR2 reads YNFKEQ. The CDR3 sequence: CASSPRTASQYGYTL. CDR3 bases: TGTGCCAGCAGCCCCCGGACTGCCTCGCAGTATGGCTACACCCTC.

The CDR3 loop reads CASSETDSTEAFF. CDR3 nucleotides: TGTGCCAGCAGTGAAACTGACAGCACTGAAGCTTTCTTT. The chain joins TRBV6-1 to TRBJ1-1; a possible D gene is TRBD1 (5 bases). Trimming removed 2 bases from V and 4 bases from J, with 8 bases in between. The germline CDR1 and CDR2 sequences are MNHNS and SASEGT. The CDR3 has 13 residues.

J is TRBJ2-2 and V is TRBV28; 11 positions match TRBD2. With V trimmed by 3 bases and J by 3 bases, 6 bases remained unmatched. The length of the CDR3 is 17 residues. From germline, CDR1 is MDHEN and CDR2 SYDVKM. DNA for the CDR3: TGTGCCAGCAGTTTGCCCCGACTAGCGGGATACACCGGGGAGCTGTTTTTT. Residues: CASSLPRLAGYTGELFF.

The V call is TRBV29-1, the J call TRBJ2-2; no definite D call. V gave up 3 bases and J gave up 4 bases, with 12 bases separating them. The germline CDR1 and CDR2 sequences are SQVTM and ANQGSEA. This CDR3 has 14 residues. Here the CDR3 DNA reads TGCAGCGTTGACGGGTCCGATCGCACCGGGGAGCTGTTTTTT. It encodes CSVDGSDRTGELFF.

V usage is TRBV18 and J usage is TRBJ2-7, with D perhaps TRBD2 (5 bases). The germline gives CDR1 KGHSH, CDR2 LQKENI. This CDR3 contains 13 residues. Trimming removed 2 bases from V and 4 bases from J, with 9 bases in between. The CDR3 DNA is TGTGCCAGCTCACCATTGGCGGGTTACGAGCAGTACTTC. Translating it yields CASSPLAGYEQYF.

The V gene is TRBV6-1, the J gene TRBJ1-2; 7 bases align to TRBD1. Germline V lookup: CDR1 MNHNS, CDR2 SASEGT. Trimming removed 6 bases from V and 5 bases from J; junction bases left unmatched: 6. The CDR3 runs 13 residues. CDR3 nucleotide sequence: TGTGCCAGCAGGGATGACAGGGCTTATGGCTACACCTTC. Translation: CASRDDRAYGYTF.

V and J are TRBV6-1 and TRBJ1-5, with a tentative D call TRBD1 (6 bases). Trimming shortened V by 6 bases and J by 3 bases, and 12 bases separated the two germline ends. The CDR3 is made up of 14 amino acids. The germline V gene has CDR1 MNHNS and CDR2 SASEGT. CDR3: CASRTGPFNQPQHF. The CDR3 nucleotides read TGTGCCAGCAGGACAGGTCCGTTCAATCAGCCCCAGCATTTT.

This rearrangement joins TRBV27 to TRBJ2-7, with D possibly being TRBD2 (6 bases). Trimming left V 6 bases short and J 4 bases short, with 16 bases between. The CDR3 length is 14 residues. Germline-derived CDR1 and CDR2 are MNHEY and SMNVEV (reference sequence). The CDR3 here is CASRPLAARYEQYF. The CDR3 DNA is TGTGCCAGCAGGCCACTAGCCGCCCGATACGAGCAGTACTTC.

The CDR3 reads CASSWTGTGSLGKLFF. CDR3 DNA sequence: TGTGCCAGCAGTTGGACCGGGACAGGCTCGCTAGGAAAACTGTTTTTT. This chain joins TRBV2 and TRBJ1-4, with 8 positions matching TRBD1. Germline assignment: CDR1 SNHLY and CDR2 FYNNEI. V was clipped by 5 bases and J by 10 bases; unmatched bases: 15. The CDR3 contains 16 residues.